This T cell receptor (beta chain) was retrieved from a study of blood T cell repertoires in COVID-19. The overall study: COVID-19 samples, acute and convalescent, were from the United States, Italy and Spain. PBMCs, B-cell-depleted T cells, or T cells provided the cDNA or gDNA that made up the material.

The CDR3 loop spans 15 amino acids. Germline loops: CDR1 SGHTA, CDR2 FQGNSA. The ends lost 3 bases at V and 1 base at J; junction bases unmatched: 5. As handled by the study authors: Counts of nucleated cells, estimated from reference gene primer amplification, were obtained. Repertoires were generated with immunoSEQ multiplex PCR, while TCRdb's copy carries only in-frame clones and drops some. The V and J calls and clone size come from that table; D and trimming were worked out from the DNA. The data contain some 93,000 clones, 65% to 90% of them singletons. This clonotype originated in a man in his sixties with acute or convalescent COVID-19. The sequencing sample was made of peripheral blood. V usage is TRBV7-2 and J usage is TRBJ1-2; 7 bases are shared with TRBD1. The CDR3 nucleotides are TGTGCCAGCAGCTTGGGGACAGCCTTTAACTATGGCTACACCTTC. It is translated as CASSLGTAFNYGYTF.